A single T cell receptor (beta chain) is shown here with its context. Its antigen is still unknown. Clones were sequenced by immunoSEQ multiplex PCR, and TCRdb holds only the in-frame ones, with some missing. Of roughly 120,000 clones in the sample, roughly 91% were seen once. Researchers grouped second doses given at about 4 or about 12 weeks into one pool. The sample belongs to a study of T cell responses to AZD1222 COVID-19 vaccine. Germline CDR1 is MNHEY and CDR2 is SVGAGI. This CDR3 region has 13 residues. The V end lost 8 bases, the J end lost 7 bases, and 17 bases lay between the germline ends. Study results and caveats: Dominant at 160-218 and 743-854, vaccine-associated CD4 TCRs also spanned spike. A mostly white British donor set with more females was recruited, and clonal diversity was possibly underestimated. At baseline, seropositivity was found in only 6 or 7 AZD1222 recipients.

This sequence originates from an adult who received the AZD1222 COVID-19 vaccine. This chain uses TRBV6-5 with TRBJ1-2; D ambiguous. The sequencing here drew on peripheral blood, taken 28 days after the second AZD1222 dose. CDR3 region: CASFEAGAGGYTF. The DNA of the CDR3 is TGTGCCAGCTTCGAGGCAGGTGCTGGTGGCTACACCTTC.